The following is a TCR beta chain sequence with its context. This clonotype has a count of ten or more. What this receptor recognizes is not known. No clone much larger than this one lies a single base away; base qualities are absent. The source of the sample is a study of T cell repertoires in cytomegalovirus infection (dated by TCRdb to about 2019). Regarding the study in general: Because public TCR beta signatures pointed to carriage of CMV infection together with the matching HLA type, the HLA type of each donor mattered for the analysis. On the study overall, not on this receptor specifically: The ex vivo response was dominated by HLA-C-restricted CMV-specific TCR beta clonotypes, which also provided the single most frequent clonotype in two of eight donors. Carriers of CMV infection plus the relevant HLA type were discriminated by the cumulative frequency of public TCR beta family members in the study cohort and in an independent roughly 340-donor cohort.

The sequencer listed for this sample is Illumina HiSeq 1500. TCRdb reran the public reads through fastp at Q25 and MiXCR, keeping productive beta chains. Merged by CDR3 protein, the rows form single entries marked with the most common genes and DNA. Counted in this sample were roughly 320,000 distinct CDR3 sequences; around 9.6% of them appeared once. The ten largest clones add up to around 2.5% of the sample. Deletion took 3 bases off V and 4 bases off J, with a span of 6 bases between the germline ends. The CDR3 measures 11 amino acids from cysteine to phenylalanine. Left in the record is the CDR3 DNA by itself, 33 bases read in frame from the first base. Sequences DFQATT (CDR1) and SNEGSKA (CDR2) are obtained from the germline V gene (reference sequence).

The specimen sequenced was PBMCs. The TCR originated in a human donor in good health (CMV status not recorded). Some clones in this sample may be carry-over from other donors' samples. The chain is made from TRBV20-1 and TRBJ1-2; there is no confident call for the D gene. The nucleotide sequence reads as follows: TGCAGTGCTAGTGCCGGCTATGGCTACACCTTC. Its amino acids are CSASAGYGYTF.